This T cell receptor beta chain was observed in a study of T cells in Graves' hyperthyroidism and ophthalmopathy. Trimming cost V 4 bases and J 4 bases, with 14 bases left between them. Germline CDR1 is DFQATT and CDR2 is SNEGSKA (reference sequence). The CDR3 covers 13 residues. Authors of the study amplified TCR beta CDR3 regions from RNA transcripts. A first-round RT-PCR of the TCR CDR3 used the HTBI primer set. Each CDR3 protein is one row after TCRdb ran MiXCR on the multiplex PCR reads. The sample has fewer than 650,000 distinct CDR3 sequences; approximately 15% are singletons. Study results and limitations: Most thyroid clonotypes expanded above 0.001 appeared in blood too. In simple terms, a model built on 13 V-J features told ophthalmopathy apart from stable hyperthyroidism. For ophthalmopathy, model prediction preceded onset by a median around six months.

This clonotype came up many times. The antigen remains unidentified. The specimen was blood. The chain couples TRBV20-1 to TRBJ2-7, with D possibly matching TRBD1 (6 bases). The receptor comes from a woman between 18 and 30 years old with Graves' ophthalmopathy. The CDR3 DNA reads TGCAGTGCTACTAGGGGGAGTGAATACGAGCAGTACTTC. It codes for CSATRGSEYEQYF.